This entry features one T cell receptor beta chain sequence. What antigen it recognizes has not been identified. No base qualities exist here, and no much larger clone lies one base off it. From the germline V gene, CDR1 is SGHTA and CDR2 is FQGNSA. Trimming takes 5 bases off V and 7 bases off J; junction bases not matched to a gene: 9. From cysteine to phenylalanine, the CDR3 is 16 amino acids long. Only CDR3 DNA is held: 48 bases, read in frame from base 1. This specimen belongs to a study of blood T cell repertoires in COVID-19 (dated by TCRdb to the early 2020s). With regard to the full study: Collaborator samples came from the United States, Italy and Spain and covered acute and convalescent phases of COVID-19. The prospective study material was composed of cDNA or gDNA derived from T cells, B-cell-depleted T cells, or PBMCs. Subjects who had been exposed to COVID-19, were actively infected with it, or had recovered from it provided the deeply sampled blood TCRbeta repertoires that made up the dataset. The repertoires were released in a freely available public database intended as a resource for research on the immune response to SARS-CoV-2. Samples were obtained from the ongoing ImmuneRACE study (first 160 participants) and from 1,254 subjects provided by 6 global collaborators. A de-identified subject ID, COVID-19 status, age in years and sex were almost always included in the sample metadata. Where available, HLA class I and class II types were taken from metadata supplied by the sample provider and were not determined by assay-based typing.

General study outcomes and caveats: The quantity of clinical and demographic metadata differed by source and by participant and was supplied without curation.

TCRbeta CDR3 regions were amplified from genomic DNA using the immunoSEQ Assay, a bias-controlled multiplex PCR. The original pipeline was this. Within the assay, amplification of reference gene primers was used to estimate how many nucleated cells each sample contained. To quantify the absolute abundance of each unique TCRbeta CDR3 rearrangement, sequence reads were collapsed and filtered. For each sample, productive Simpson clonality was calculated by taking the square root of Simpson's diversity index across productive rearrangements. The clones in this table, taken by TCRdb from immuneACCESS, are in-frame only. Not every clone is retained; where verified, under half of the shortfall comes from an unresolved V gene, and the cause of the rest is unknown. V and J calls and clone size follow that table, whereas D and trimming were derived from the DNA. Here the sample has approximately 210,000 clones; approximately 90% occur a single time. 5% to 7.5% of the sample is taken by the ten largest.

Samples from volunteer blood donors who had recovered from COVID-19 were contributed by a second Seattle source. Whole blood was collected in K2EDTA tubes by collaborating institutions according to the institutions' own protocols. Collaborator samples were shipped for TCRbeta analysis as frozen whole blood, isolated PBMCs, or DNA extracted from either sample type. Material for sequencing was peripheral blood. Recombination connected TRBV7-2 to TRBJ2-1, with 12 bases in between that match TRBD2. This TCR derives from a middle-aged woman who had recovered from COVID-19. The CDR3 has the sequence CASSPIGGTSGNEQFF. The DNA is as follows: TGTGCCAGCAGCCCCATAGGGGGGACTAGCGGGAATGAGCAGTTCTTC.